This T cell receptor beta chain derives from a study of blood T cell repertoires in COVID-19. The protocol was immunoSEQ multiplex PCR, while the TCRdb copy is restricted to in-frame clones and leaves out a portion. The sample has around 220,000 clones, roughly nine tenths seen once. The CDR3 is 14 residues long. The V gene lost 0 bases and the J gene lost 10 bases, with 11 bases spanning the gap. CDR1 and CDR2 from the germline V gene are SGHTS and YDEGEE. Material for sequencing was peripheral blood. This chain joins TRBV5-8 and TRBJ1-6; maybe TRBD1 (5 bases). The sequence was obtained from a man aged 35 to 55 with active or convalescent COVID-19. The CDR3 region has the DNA TGTGCCAGCAGCTTGGGACAGACCTCCTCACCCCTCCACTTT. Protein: CASSLGQTSSPLHF.